A selection of T cell receptor beta chains follows, all from one sample in a study of blood T cell repertoires in COVID-19. Method: immunoSEQ multiplex PCR; TCRdb's copy keeps in-frame clones and lacks some. The profile shows approximately 250,000 clones, 80% to 90% of them singletons. Sequencing input: peripheral blood. The source of these receptors is a woman between 70 and 85 years old with COVID-19, enrolled during active disease. CDR3s leave out the opening cysteine and the closing phenylalanine or tryptophan. A D gene is named only where the DNA matches it firmly.

D: TRBD1
V: TRBV10-3
CDR3: AISNTGGTGEKLF

D: NA
V: TRBV28
CDR3: ASSFFFGTLGGYT

D: TRBD1
V: TRBV6-2/TRBV6-3
CDR3: ASSPLGTGNHEQY

D: TRBD1
V: TRBV3-1/TRBV3-2
CDR3: ASSPIRQGKGVNTEAF

D: TRBD1
V: TRBV4-3
CDR3: ASSPGDRYSEQY

D: NA
V: TRBV5-5
CDR3: ASSLGRGSAEAF

D: NA
V: TRBV28
CDR3: ASSGRQRAFYEQY

D: TRBD2
V: TRBV3-1/TRBV3-2
CDR3: ASSQTSGRSYEQY

D: TRBD1
V: TRBV5-4
CDR3: ASSLGGTVT

D: TRBD1
V: TRBV9
CDR3: ASSPRQGGDYGYT

D: NA
V: TRBV4-2
CDR3: ASSQGVRADYGYT

D: TRBD1
V: TRBV6-5
CDR3: ASSQTGDLNQPQH

D: NA
V: TRBV3-1/TRBV3-2
CDR3: ASSQVAGEGGYT

D: TRBD1
V: TRBV6-5
CDR3: ASRAVDRLEQY

D: NA
V: TRBV6-5
CDR3: ASRTWRGYEQY

D: NA
V: TRBV7-9
CDR3: ASSLVFQGDYEQY